This T cell receptor beta chain was identified during a study of CXCR3-negative and CXCR3-positive naive CD8 T cells. Study observations and caveats: For CXCR3-positive naive cells, TRB CDR3s were more hydrophobic than those of CXCR3-negative naive cells.

CDR3 size: 17 residues. Germline V gene sequence: CDR1 ENHRY, CDR2 SYGVKD. Concerning this clonotype itself: The antigen remains undetermined.

Libraries of TRB cDNA were made by 5' RACE and carried UMIs. TCRdb reworked the 5' RACE reads into one entry per CDR3 protein, no DNA. Its clone listing holds approximately 59,000 distinct CDR3 sequences. The chain joins TRBV10-3 to TRBJ2-2; TCRdb's D gene call, TRBD2, goes unchecked for lack of DNA. This clonotype originated in a human donor in good health. Some clones in this sample may be carry-over from other donors' samples. The specimen sequenced was naive CXCR3+ CD8+ T cells from blood. Regarding subset: CD45RO-CCR7+CD27+CD95- naive CD8+ T cells expressing CXCR3 (TNR3+). CDR3 in amino acids: CAISELLEEENTGELFF.